The subject of this entry is one T cell receptor (beta chain). The data belong to a study of blood T cell repertoires in COVID-19. Study background: Sites across the United States, Italy and Spain contributed samples from acute and convalescent COVID-19. T cells, B-cell-depleted T cells, or PBMCs provided the cDNA or gDNA that served as material.

CDR3 size: 13 residues. Germline assignment: CDR1 MNHEY and CDR2 SVGEGT. Trimming took off 5 bases at V and 9 bases at J, with 11 bases between the two ends. Original processing methods: Amplification of reference gene primers was used by the study to estimate nucleated cell counts. Data came from immunoSEQ multiplex PCR; TCRdb stores just in-frame clones and leaves some out. The DNA was the basis for D and trimming; V, J and clone size are from that table. Here the sample spans about 260,000 clones, approximately 82% being singletons. The sequence was obtained from a woman older than 75 with acute or convalescent COVID-19. The chain has TRBV6-2 or TRBV6-3 and TRBJ1-6; D gene ambiguous. Source material: peripheral blood. CDR3 bases: TGTGCCAGCAGTGCGAGTACTGTTTCACCCCTCCACTTT. Translated, it gives CASSASTVSPLHF.